This entry describes one T cell receptor beta chain. Its antigen is unidentified. This sample was included in a study of shared clonotypes between healthy human individuals. Study-level results: Apart from blood, nothing was sampled; tissue repertoires likely differ.

CD45RA+ naive and CD45RA-negative memory subsets were separated from CD4+ cells. There are 14 residues in the CDR3. CDR1 PRHDT and CDR2 FYEKMQ come from the germline V gene (reference sequence). V was trimmed by 5 bases and J by 2 bases, leaving 12 bases between them. Over several immunoSEQ plates, each subset's genomic DNA was distributed in even portions. Clones were sequenced by immunoSEQ multiplex PCR, and TCRdb holds only the in-frame ones, with some missing. The table lists roughly 2.2 million clones, 90% to 95% of them singletons, with 0.39% in the top ten. This TCR came from a young man in good health. Some clones in this sample may be carry-over from other donors' samples. This chain uses TRBV13 with TRBJ2-5; D is possibly TRBD1 or TRBD2 (5 bases each). Source material: naive CD4+ T cells from PBMCs. Subset reported: CD45RA+ positively selected. DNA of the CDR3: TGTGCCAGCAGCCCCGGGGCGAAACAAGAGACCCAGTACTTC. This translates into CASSPGAKQETQYF.